This T cell receptor beta chain appears in the sequencing data of a study of STAT3 mutations in large granular lymphocyte leukemia. Overall study: Roughly half of the longitudinally sequenced T-LGLL patients carried detectable canonical activating STAT3 mutations.

Study conclusions and caveats: In T-cell large granular lymphocyte leukemia, about half of patients showed multiple immunodominant subclonotypes.

With respect to this clone: The antigen is unknown.

Produced via immunoSEQ multiplex PCR; TCRdb's table is partial and in-frame only. The table includes several thousand clones, roughly 90% detected once. Germline V CDR1 and CDR2: SGHRS, YFSETQ. With V trimmed by 5 bases and J by 2 bases, 4 bases remained unmatched. The CDR3 runs 15 residues. V gene TRBV5-1 combines with J gene TRBJ2-7, with 13 bases aligning to TRBD2. The TCR originated in a man aged 60 to 75 with T-cell large granular lymphocyte leukemia. Some clones in this sample may be carry-over from other donors' samples. Sequenced input: peripheral blood mononuclear cells. CDR3 protein: CASRLAGGLTYEQYF. CDR3 in DNA: TGCGCCAGCAGACTAGCGGGAGGGTTAACCTACGAGCAGTACTTC.